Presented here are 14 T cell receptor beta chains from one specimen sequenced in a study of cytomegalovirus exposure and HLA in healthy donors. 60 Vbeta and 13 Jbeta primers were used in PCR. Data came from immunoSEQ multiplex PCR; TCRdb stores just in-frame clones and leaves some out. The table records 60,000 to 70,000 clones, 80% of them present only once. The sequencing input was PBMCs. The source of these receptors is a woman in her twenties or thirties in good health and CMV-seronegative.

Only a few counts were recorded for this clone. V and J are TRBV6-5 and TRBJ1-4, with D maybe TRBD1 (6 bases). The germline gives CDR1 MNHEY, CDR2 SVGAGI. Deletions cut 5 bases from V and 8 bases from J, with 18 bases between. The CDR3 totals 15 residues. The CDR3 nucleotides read TGTGCCAGCAGTACCGCGGGGGCGGGCGAAGAAAAACTGTTTTTT. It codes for CASSTAGAGEEKLFF.

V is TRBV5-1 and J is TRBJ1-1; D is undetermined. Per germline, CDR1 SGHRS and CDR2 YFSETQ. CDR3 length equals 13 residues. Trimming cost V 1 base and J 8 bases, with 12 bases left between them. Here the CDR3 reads CASSLSPSPEAFF. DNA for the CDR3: TGCGCCAGCAGCTTGAGCCCTTCCCCCGAAGCTTTCTTT. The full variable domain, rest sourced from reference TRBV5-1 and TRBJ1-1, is KAGVTQTPRYLIKTRGQQVTLSCSPISGHRSVSWYQQTPGQGLQFLFEYFSETQRNKGNFPGRFSGRQFSNSRSEMNVSTLELGDSALYLCASSLSPSPEAFFGQGTRLTVV.

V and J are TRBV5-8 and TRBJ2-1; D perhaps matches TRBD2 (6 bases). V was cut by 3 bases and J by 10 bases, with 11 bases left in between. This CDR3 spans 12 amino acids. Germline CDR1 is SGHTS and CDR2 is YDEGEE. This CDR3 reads CASSYYGGEQFF. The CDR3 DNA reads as TGTGCCAGCAGCTATTACGGGGGAGAGCAGTTCTTC.

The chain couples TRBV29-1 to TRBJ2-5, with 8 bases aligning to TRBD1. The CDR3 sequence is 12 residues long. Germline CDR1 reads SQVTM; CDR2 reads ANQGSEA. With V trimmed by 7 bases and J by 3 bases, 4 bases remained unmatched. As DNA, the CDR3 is TGCAGCGATAGGACAGGGAAAGAGACCCAGTACTTC. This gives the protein CSDRTGKETQYF.

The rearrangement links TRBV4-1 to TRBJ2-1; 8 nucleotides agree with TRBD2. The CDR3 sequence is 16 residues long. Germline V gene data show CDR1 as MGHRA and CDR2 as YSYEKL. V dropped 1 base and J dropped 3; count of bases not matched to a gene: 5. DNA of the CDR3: TGCGCCAGCAGCCAAGGGGGCAGCGGGAGCTACAATGAGCAGTTCTTC. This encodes CASSQGGSGSYNEQFF.

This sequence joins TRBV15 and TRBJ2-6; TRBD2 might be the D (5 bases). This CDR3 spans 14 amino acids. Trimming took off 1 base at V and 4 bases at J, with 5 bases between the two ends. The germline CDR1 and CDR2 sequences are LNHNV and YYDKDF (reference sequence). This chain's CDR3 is CATSRAGGANVLTF. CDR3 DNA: TGTGCCACCAGCAGAGCGGGGGGGGCCAACGTCCTGACTTTC. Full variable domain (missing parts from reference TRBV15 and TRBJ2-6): DAMVIQNPRYQVTQFGKPVTLSCSQTLNHNVMYWYQQKSSQAPKLLFHYYDKDFNNEADTPDNFQSRRPNTSFCFLDIRSPGLGDTAMYLCATSRAGGANVLTFGAGSRLTVL.

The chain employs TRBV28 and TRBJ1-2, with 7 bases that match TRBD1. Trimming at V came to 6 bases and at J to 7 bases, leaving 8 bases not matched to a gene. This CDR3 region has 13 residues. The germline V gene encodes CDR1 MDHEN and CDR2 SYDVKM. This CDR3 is CASRSGGLGGYTF. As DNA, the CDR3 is TGTGCCAGCAGGTCAGGGGGTCTAGGTGGCTACACCTTC.

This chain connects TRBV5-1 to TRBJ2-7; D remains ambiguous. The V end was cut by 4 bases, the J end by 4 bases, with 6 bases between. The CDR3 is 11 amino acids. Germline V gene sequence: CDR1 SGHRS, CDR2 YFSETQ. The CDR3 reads CASSPSYEQYF. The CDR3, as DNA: TGCGCCAGCAGCCCCTCGTACGAGCAGTACTTC.

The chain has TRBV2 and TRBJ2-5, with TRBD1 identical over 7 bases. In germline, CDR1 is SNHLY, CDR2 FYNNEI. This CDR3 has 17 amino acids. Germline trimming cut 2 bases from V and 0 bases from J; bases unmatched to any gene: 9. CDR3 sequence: CASSEFMGQPNQETQYF. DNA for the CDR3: TGTGCCAGCAGTGAATTTATGGGACAGCCGAACCAAGAGACCCAGTACTTC.

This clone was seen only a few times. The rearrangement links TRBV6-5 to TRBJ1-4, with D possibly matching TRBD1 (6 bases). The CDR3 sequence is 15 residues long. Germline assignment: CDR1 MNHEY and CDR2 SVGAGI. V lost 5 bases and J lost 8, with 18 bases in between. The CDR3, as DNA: TGTGCCAGCAGTCAGCAACTCGACAGGAGCGAAAAACTGTTTTTT. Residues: CASSQQLDRSEKLFF.

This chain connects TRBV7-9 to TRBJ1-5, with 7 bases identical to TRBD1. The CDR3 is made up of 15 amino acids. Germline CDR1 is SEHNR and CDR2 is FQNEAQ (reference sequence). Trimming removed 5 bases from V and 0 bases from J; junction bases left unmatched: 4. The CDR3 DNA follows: TGTGCCAGCAGCCTGACAGGGAATAGCAATCAGCCCCAGCATTTT. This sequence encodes CASSLTGNSNQPQHF.

CDR3 protein: CASSQGLQGYGYTF. The CDR3 coding sequence is TGTGCCAGCAGCCAAGGTTTACAGGGGTATGGCTACACCTTC. J is TRBJ1-2 and V is TRBV14; TRBD1 aligns across 7 bases. The J segment lost 5 bases and the V segment lost 1 base, leaving 4 bases of the junction unmatched. Germline assignment: CDR1 SGHDN and CDR2 FVKESK. The CDR3 length is 14 residues.

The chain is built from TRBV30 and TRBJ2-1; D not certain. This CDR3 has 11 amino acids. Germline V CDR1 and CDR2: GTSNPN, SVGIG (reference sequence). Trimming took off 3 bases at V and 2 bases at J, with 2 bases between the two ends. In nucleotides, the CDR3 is TGTGCCTGGAGCGCCTACAATGAGCAGTTCTTC. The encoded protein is CAWSAYNEQFF.

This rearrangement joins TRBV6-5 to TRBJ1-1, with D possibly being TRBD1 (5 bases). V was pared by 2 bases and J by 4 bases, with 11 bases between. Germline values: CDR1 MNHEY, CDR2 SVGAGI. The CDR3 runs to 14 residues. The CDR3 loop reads CASSYRQGVTEAFF. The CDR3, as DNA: TGTGCCAGCAGTTACCGACAAGGGGTCACTGAAGCTTTCTTT.